One and the same sample provided the 17 T cell receptor beta chains below, sequenced in a study of blood T cells in healthy people across ages. Through a sample-barcoded 5' primer and a J-beta primer mix, a second PCR was run for roughly 7 to 11 cycles. TCRdb re-called the 5' RACE reads with MiXCR, one entry per CDR3 protein. The sample has roughly 1,000,000 distinct CDR3 sequences, approximately 25% seen once; the top ten hold about 0.69%. Another study also made use of these data, one on T cells of mothers and their children.

Specimen: blood. These receptors originate from a girl aged 2-10 years in good health.

The chain uses TRBV12-3 or TRBV12-4 and TRBJ1-2; unclear D gene. The V end lost 6 bases, the J end lost 3 bases, and 11 bases lay between the germline ends. The CDR3 sequence is 13 residues long. CDR3 nucleotides: TGTGCCAGCAGACGGACCGACTACTATGGCTACACCTTC. It codes for CASRRTDYYGYTF.

This chain connects TRBV20-1 to TRBJ2-7, with a possible D match to TRBD1 (5 bases). The germline gives CDR1 DFQATT, CDR2 SNEGSKA (reference sequence). The V end lost 5 bases, the J end lost 0 bases, and 20 bases lay between the germline ends. The CDR3 has 16 amino acids. CDR3 amino acids: CSAGAPLTASSYEQYF. Here the CDR3 DNA reads TGCAGTGCTGGAGCACCCTTGACAGCGAGCTCCTACGAGCAGTACTTC.

The rearrangement joins TRBV7-2 to TRBJ2-3, with 7 bases identical to TRBD1. This CDR3 has 14 residues. Looked up from germline, CDR1 is SGHTA and CDR2 is FQGNSA. J lost 2 bases, V lost 5 bases, and 4 bases had no gene match. CDR3 nucleotides: TGTGCCAGCAGCCGACAGGGACACACAGATACGCAGTATTTT. It codes for CASSRQGHTDTQYF.

This clonotype showed up just a few times. The chain recombines TRBV12-3 or TRBV12-4 with TRBJ2-3; D remains unclear. The length of the CDR3 is 14 residues. Trimming shortened V by 3 bases and J by 4 bases, and 11 bases separated the two germline ends. The CDR3 DNA reads TGTGCCAGCAGTTTTCCGCTAGGAGCAGATACGCAGTATTTT. Translation: CASSFPLGADTQYF.

The chain couples TRBV28 to TRBJ1-2; 12 bases agree with TRBD1. CDR1 is MDHEN and CDR2 is SYDVKM in the germline V gene. The CDR3 is made up of 14 amino acids. Losses at the gene ends were 5 bases for V and 14 bases for J; bases not matched to a gene: 12. In DNA form, the CDR3 reads TGTGCCAGCAGTAGGGGAAAGGGACAGGGGGCGAAGACCTTC. This gives the protein CASSRGKGQGAKTF.

The chain joins TRBV6-2 or TRBV6-3 to TRBJ2-5; TRBD1 agrees at 9 bases. V was clipped by 7 bases and J by 5 bases; unmatched bases: 8. There are 14 residues in the CDR3. CDR1 and CDR2 from the germline V gene are MNHEY and SVGEGT. This CDR3 reads CASTLLGTGETQYF. In DNA, the CDR3 is TGTGCCAGCACTTTACTTGGGACAGGGGAGACCCAGTACTTC.

This clonotype was picked up a small number of times. The J gene is TRBJ2-5, the V gene TRBV20-1, with D possibly matching TRBD2 (5 bases). The CDR3 contains 12 residues. The V gene's germline CDR1 is DFQATT and CDR2 SNEGSKA (reference sequence). The CDR3 region has the DNA TGCACCCCGACCCAGGAGGAAGAGACCCAGTACTTC. Its protein product is CTPTQEEETQYF.

This clonotype showed up just a few times. J is TRBJ2-7 and V is TRBV5-1, with D unresolved. The CDR3 loop spans 14 amino acids. The germline gives CDR1 SGHRS, CDR2 YFSETQ. V lost 0 bases, J lost 6 bases, and 13 bases lay in between. The CDR3 loop reads CASSLDPGLSEQYF. The CDR3 DNA reads TGCGCCAGCAGCTTGGATCCGGGTCTGAGCGAGCAGTACTTC.

This clonotype occurred a few times. The chain carries TRBV29-1 and TRBJ2-3, with TRBD1 as a possible D gene (5 bases). The germline CDR1 and CDR2 sequences are SQVTM and ANQGSEA. CDR3 length equals 15 residues. V was shortened by 4 bases and J by 2 bases, with 16 bases between the two germline ends. The CDR3 region is CSVVKSGPSTDTQYF. In nucleotides, the CDR3 is TGCAGCGTTGTGAAGTCAGGGCCCTCCACAGATACGCAGTATTTT.

In this sample, this clonotype turned up many times. The rearrangement joins TRBV5-1 to TRBJ2-5, with D hard to call. The CDR3 is made up of 14 amino acids. V was shortened by 0 bases and J by 4 bases, with 10 bases between the two germline ends. Germline CDR1 is SGHRS and CDR2 is YFSETQ. CDR3 residues: CASSLEGRRETQYF. CDR3 sequence (DNA): TGCGCCAGCAGCTTGGAAGGGCGAAGAGAGACCCAGTACTTC. Using reference TRBV5-1 and TRBJ2-5 for the parts outside the CDR3, the full variable domain is KAGVTQTPRYLIKTRGQQVTLSCSPISGHRSVSWYQQTPGQGLQFLFEYFSETQRNKGNFPGRFSGRQFSNSRSEMNVSTLELGDSALYLCASSLEGRRETQYFGPGTRLLVL.

The table lists this clonotype with a few counts. The chain joins TRBV29-1 to TRBJ2-2, with a tentative D call TRBD1 (5 bases). The CDR3 sequence is 14 residues long. With 1 base removed from V and 2 bases from J, the gap between germline ends came to 8 bases. Germline V CDR1 and CDR2: SQVTM, ANQGSEA. CDR3 sequence reads: CSVEGQSNTGELFF. CDR3 DNA: TGCAGCGTTGAAGGACAGAGTAACACCGGGGAGCTGTTTTTT.

This clonotype was picked up a small number of times. The chain has TRBV9 and TRBJ2-1; TRBD1 might be the D (6 bases). Looked up from germline, CDR1 is SGDLS and CDR2 is YYNGEE. This CDR3 contains 15 residues. The germline V and J ends were trimmed by 0 bases and 8 bases, with 15 bases remaining between them. CDR3 coding DNA: TGTGCCAGCAGCGTAGCTACAGGGATTGAGTATGAGCAGTTCTTC. Protein: CASSVATGIEYEQFF. Drawing the rest from reference TRBV9 and TRBJ2-1, the complete variable domain is DSGVTQTPKHLITATGQRVTLRCSPRSGDLSVYWYQQSLDQGLQFLIQYYNGEERAKGNILERFSAQQFPDLHSELNLSSLELGDSALYFCASSVATGIEYEQFFGPGTRLTVL.

V gene TRBV3-1 combines with J gene TRBJ1-1; D might be TRBD1 (5 bases). This CDR3 is 12 amino acids long. V lost 7 bases, J lost 9 bases, and 15 bases lay in between. Germline-derived CDR1 and CDR2 are LGHDT and YNNKEL (reference sequence). The CDR3 sequence: CASTFTGRQAFF. In DNA form, the CDR3 reads TGTGCCAGCACTTTTACGGGACGGCAAGCTTTCTTT.

This chain connects TRBV11-1 to TRBJ2-4, with 10 nucleotides matching TRBD1. The CDR3 has 14 residues. From germline, CDR1 is SGHAT and CDR2 FQDESV (reference sequence). The ends lost 5 bases at V and 6 bases at J; junction bases unmatched: 4. The CDR3 reads CASSLRDRGNIQYF. The DNA for the CDR3 is TGTGCCAGCAGCCTCCGGGACAGGGGAAACATTCAGTACTTC.

The chain has TRBV9 and TRBJ2-7; 9 bases map to TRBD1. V lost 4 bases and J lost 7; bases outside the gene matches: 9. Per germline, CDR1 SGDLS and CDR2 YYNGEE. The CDR3 covers 14 residues. CDR3 DNA: TGTGCCAGCAGCCAGTGGGACAGGGCAGAAGAGCAGTACTTC. It encodes CASSQWDRAEEQYF. Drawing the rest from reference TRBV9 and TRBJ2-7, the complete variable domain is DSGVTQTPKHLITATGQRVTLRCSPRSGDLSVYWYQQSLDQGLQFLIQYYNGEERAKGNILERFSAQQFPDLHSELNLSSLELGDSALYFCASSQWDRAEEQYFGPGTRLTVT.

This chain uses TRBV4-1 with TRBJ2-7, with a weak D call TRBD2 (6 bases). V lost 2 bases, J lost 4 bases, and 15 bases lay in between. Per germline, CDR1 MGHRA and CDR2 YSYEKL. The CDR3 spans 15 residues. The CDR3: CASSQLVLAEYEQYF. CDR3 bases: TGCGCCAGCAGCCAACTTGTATTAGCGGAATACGAGCAGTACTTC.

This clonotype was observed a few times. J is TRBJ1-2 and V is TRBV12-3 or TRBV12-4; the D is unclear. The CDR3 sequence is 19 residues long. The V gene lost 5 bases and the J gene lost 4 bases, with 29 bases spanning the gap. The CDR3 here is CASSPFLRRFSPAGYGYTF. The CDR3 bases are TGTGCCAGCAGTCCTTTTTTGCGTCGATTTTCGCCGGCCGGCTATGGCTACACCTTC.